The 29 T cell receptor beta chains listed next were all sequenced from one sample in a study of cytomegalovirus exposure and HLA in healthy donors. 13 Jbeta primers and 60 Vbeta primers were used for the PCR. Repertoires were generated with immunoSEQ multiplex PCR, while TCRdb's copy carries only in-frame clones and drops some. The table shows 150,000 to 250,000 clones, with about four fifths occurring only once. The material sequenced was PBMCs. The receptor set was obtained from a boy aged 2-9 years in good health and CMV-seronegative.

In this sample, this clone turned up a few times. V is TRBV6-5 and J is TRBJ1-6; D perhaps matches TRBD1 (5 bases). Trimming stripped 4 bases from V and 7 bases from J, with 8 bases between. Germline assignment: CDR1 MNHEY and CDR2 SVGAGI. The CDR3 is made up of 13 amino acids. This CDR3 is CASSSQGNSPLHF. The CDR3 nucleotides read TGTGCCAGCAGTTCCCAGGGAAATTCACCCCTCCACTTT.

The rearrangement uses TRBV9 and TRBJ2-5, with 8 bases matching TRBD2. V was pared by 0 bases and J by 5 bases, with 6 bases of the junction left unmatched. Germline CDR1 and CDR2: SGDLS and YYNGEE. The CDR3 loop spans 15 amino acids. CDR3 region: CASSVAVAGWETQYF. The CDR3 DNA is TGTGCCAGCAGCGTAGCGGTAGCGGGGTGGGAGACCCAGTACTTC. Filled out from reference TRBV9 and TRBJ2-5, the complete variable domain reads DSGVTQTPKHLITATGQRVTLRCSPRSGDLSVYWYQQSLDQGLQFLIQYYNGEERAKGNILERFSAQQFPDLHSELNLSSLELGDSALYFCASSVAVAGWETQYFGPGTRLLVL.

The genes are TRBV11-1 and TRBJ2-5; D may be TRBD1 (6 bases). Germline V gives CDR1 SGHAT, CDR2 FQDESV (reference sequence). The CDR3 contains 15 residues. V dropped 1 base and J dropped 5 bases, with 14 bases sitting between them. CDR3 protein: CASSLEAGVGETQYF. Here the CDR3 DNA reads TGTGCCAGCAGCTTAGAAGCAGGGGTTGGCGAGACCCAGTACTTC.

This sequence joins TRBV4-2 and TRBJ1-4; weak D call: TRBD1 (5 bases). Germline CDR1 reads LGHNA; CDR2 reads YNFKEQ. V lost 0 bases and J 7 bases, leaving 21 bases between the germline ends. The CDR3 spans 18 residues. CDR3 protein: CASSQETVATRGFEKLFF. As DNA, the CDR3 is TGTGCCAGCAGCCAAGAGACCGTTGCGACAAGGGGCTTTGAAAAACTGTTTTTT.

This chain connects TRBV29-1 to TRBJ2-3, with D perhaps matching TRBD2 (6 bases). Germline V CDR1 and CDR2: SQVTM, ANQGSEA. V was clipped by 6 bases and J by 0 bases, with 7 bases between them. The CDR3 extends over 12 amino acids. CDR3 in DNA: TGCAGCGTGGGGACTAGCACAGATACGCAGTATTTT. This sequence encodes CSVGTSTDTQYF.

This sequence joins TRBV7-5 and TRBJ1-5; TRBD1, the table's D call, was not compared with the DNA. TRBV7-5 is assigned pseudogene status. The CDR3 runs 13 residues. The CDR3 region is CARSSTGNQPQHF. CDR3 sequence (DNA): TGTGCCAGAAGCTCCACAGGGAATCAGCCCCAGCATTTT.

The chain couples TRBV7-2 to TRBJ1-1, with a weak D call TRBD1 (6 bases). V was pared by 5 bases and J by 3 bases, with 13 bases between. The CDR3 has 14 amino acids. Germline CDR1 reads SGHTA; CDR2 reads FQGNSA. The CDR3 region is CASSAQGGDTEAFF. Here the CDR3 DNA reads TGTGCCAGCAGCGCACAGGGAGGGGACACTGAAGCTTTCTTT.

Here the CDR3 reads CASSLGQVQNEQFF. The CDR3 bases are TGTGCCAGCAGCTTGGGACAGGTGCAAAATGAGCAGTTCTTC. V gene TRBV13 combines with J gene TRBJ2-1, with 8 bases matching TRBD1. J gave up 7 bases and V 3 bases, and 5 bases lay outside the gene matches. Germline assignment: CDR1 PRHDT and CDR2 FYEKMQ (reference sequence). CDR3 length: 14 amino acids. Filled out from reference TRBV13 and TRBJ2-1, the complete variable domain reads AAGVIQSPRHLIKEKRETATLKCYPIPRHDTVYWYQQGPGQDPQFLISFYEKMQSDKGSIPDRFSAQQFSDYHSELNMSSLELGDSALYFCASSLGQVQNEQFFGPGTRLTVL.

The chain employs TRBV30 and TRBJ1-1; no definite D call. Germline CDR1 GTSNPN, CDR2 SVGIG (reference sequence). Trimming removed 8 bases at V and 1 base at J, with 20 bases between. The CDR3 runs to 15 residues. The DNA of the CDR3 is TGTGCCATGGAGGAGCCCTGGGCCGGGAACACTGAAGCTTTCTTT. Protein product: CAMEEPWAGNTEAFF.

The chain is built from TRBV4-2 and TRBJ2-1; TRBD2 is a possible D gene (5 bases). The germline V and J ends were trimmed by 2 bases and 0 bases, with 11 bases remaining between them. CDR1 LGHNA and CDR2 YNFKEQ come from the germline V gene. The CDR3 is 16 amino acids. The CDR3 spells CASSQPGISSYNEQFF. The CDR3 region has the DNA TGTGCCAGCAGCCAACCCGGGATAAGCTCCTACAATGAGCAGTTCTTC.

This clone was seen a handful of times. This chain joins TRBV7-3 and TRBJ1-1; 7 bases agree with TRBD1. Germline V gene data show CDR1 as SGHTA and CDR2 as FQGTGA. Losses at the gene ends were 4 bases for V and 2 bases for J; bases not matched to a gene: 1. CDR3 length: 13 residues. The CDR3 reads CASSWTGNTEAFF. The CDR3 DNA reads as TGTGCCAGCAGCTGGACAGGAAACACTGAAGCTTTCTTT.

The CDR3 DNA is TGCGCCAGCAGCCAGGACAGGGGGCCCGGGGAGCTGTTTTTT. Protein: CASSQDRGPGELFF. The chain employs TRBV4-3 and TRBJ2-2; 11 bases are a match to TRBD1. Germline-derived CDR1 and CDR2 are LGHNA and YSLEER. The CDR3 is 14 amino acids. The V segment lost 3 bases and the J segment 6 bases; nucleotides outside the gene matches: 0.

V usage is TRBV7-2 and J usage is TRBJ1-1; D remains ambiguous. CDR1 is SGHTA and CDR2 is FQGNSA in the germline V gene. Trimming took off 2 bases at V and 6 bases at J, with 10 bases between the two ends. The CDR3 runs to 13 residues. The CDR3 sequence: CASSLPGMAEAFF. In DNA form, the CDR3 reads TGTGCCAGCAGCTTACCCGGTATGGCTGAAGCTTTCTTT.

V and J are TRBV7-2 and TRBJ1-5, with D possibly being TRBD1 (6 bases). V lost 4 bases and J lost 7, with 20 bases in between. The germline V gene encodes CDR1 SGHTA and CDR2 FQGNSA. This CDR3 is built from 16 residues. The CDR3, as DNA: TGTGCCAGCAGCTACTTTGCAGGGGAAGATGGGCAGCCCCAGCATTTT. Protein product: CASSYFAGEDGQPQHF.

The chain is built from TRBV27 and TRBJ2-1; 14 nucleotides agree with TRBD2. After removal of 2 bases from V and 9 bases from J, the junction contained 6 bases not matched to a gene. CDR3 size: 16 residues. Germline assignment: CDR1 MNHEY and CDR2 SMNVEV (reference sequence). This chain's CDR3 is CASSLPGTSGGVEQFF. The CDR3 nucleotides read TGTGCCAGCAGTTTACCCGGGACTAGCGGGGGAGTTGAGCAGTTCTTC.

The V and J genes are TRBV13 and TRBJ2-1, with D maybe TRBD2 (6 bases). CDR3 length: 14 amino acids. The V and J ends lost 0 bases and 7 bases respectively, with 10 bases between them. Per the germline V gene, CDR1 is PRHDT and CDR2 is FYEKMQ (reference sequence). CDR3 loop: CASSLGGAGNEQFF. The CDR3 bases are TGTGCCAGCAGCTTAGGTGGGGCGGGAAATGAGCAGTTCTTC. The full variable domain, its missing parts supplied by reference TRBV13 and TRBJ2-1, is AAGVIQSPRHLIKEKRETATLKCYPIPRHDTVYWYQQGPGQDPQFLISFYEKMQSDKGSIPDRFSAQQFSDYHSELNMSSLELGDSALYFCASSLGGAGNEQFFGPGTRLTVL.

V gene TRBV4-3 combines with J gene TRBJ2-1, with 12 nucleotides matching TRBD2. This CDR3 spans 15 amino acids. V dropped 4 bases and J dropped 6; count of bases not matched to a gene: 4. Looked up from germline, CDR1 is LGHNA and CDR2 is YSLEER. The CDR3 region has the DNA TGCGCCAGCAGCCCGACTAGCGGGGGCAGCAATGAGCAGTTCTTC. As protein: CASSPTSGGSNEQFF.

V gene TRBV10-1 combines with J gene TRBJ1-2, with D possibly matching TRBD1 (6 bases). CDR1 and CDR2 from the germline V gene are WNHNN and SYGVQD (reference sequence). The CDR3 consists of 14 residues. The V end was cut by 9 bases, the J end by 6 bases, with 20 bases between. The CDR3 loop reads CARPKRQGMDGYTF. Written as DNA, the CDR3 is TGCGCCAGACCGAAAAGGCAGGGGATGGATGGCTACACCTTC.

V and J are TRBV4-2 and TRBJ2-2, with TRBD1 as a possible D gene (6 bases). CDR1 is LGHNA and CDR2 is YNFKEQ in the germline V gene. The V gene lost 4 bases and the J gene lost 1 base, with 10 bases spanning the gap. CDR3 length: 15 amino acids. The chain's CDR3 is CASSPRGQNTGELFF. DNA for the CDR3: TGTGCCAGCAGCCCGAGGGGACAGAACACCGGGGAGCTGTTTTTT.

This chain joins TRBV5-1 and TRBJ2-1; possibly TRBD2 for D (7 bases). The germline V gene has CDR1 SGHRS and CDR2 YFSETQ. Trimming shortened V by 3 bases and J by 4 bases, and 11 bases separated the two germline ends. The CDR3 is made up of 14 amino acids. CDR3 DNA: TGCGCCAGCAGCTGGGGGGGCGATTACAATGAGCAGTTCTTC. Translation: CASSWGGDYNEQFF.

The gene calls are TRBV5-1 and TRBJ2-7; possible D gene TRBD2, 5 bases. Germline-derived CDR1 and CDR2 are SGHRS and YFSETQ. Trimming shortened V by 0 bases and J by 3 bases, and 16 bases separated the two germline ends. CDR3 length: 16 amino acids. CDR3 nucleotide sequence: TGCGCCAGCAGCTTGGAATTGTCGGGGTCTAACTACGAGCAGTACTTC. Amino acids: CASSLELSGSNYEQYF. The whole variable domain, filled in from reference TRBV5-1 and TRBJ2-7, reads KAGVTQTPRYLIKTRGQQVTLSCSPISGHRSVSWYQQTPGQGLQFLFEYFSETQRNKGNFPGRFSGRQFSNSRSEMNVSTLELGDSALYLCASSLELSGSNYEQYFGPGTRLTVT.

In this sample, this clone turned up once. The J gene is TRBJ2-2, the V gene TRBV7-3; 16 bases map to TRBD2. The CDR3 length is 21 residues. Germline V CDR1 and CDR2: SGHTA, FQGTGA. Trimming took 5 bases from V and 2 from J; bases not matched to a gene: 14. For the CDR3, the DNA is TGTGCCAGCAGCCTTGACTCCCGGGGACTAGCGGGGGGGCCTAACACCGGGGAGCTGTTTTTT. Translation: CASSLDSRGLAGGPNTGELFF.

The chain combines TRBV4-2 with TRBJ1-1; 7 positions match TRBD1. The CDR3 runs to 18 residues. CDR1 is LGHNA, CDR2 YNFKEQ, per germline. The V segment lost 0 bases and the J segment 0 bases; nucleotides outside the gene matches: 10. CDR3 residues: CASSQEWGTASMNTEAFF. In DNA form, the CDR3 reads TGTGCCAGCAGCCAAGAATGGGGGACAGCTAGCATGAACACTGAAGCTTTCTTT.

The CDR3 is CASSLRGGPGANVLTF. CDR3 nucleotides: TGTGCCAGCAGCCTCAGAGGGGGCCCTGGGGCCAACGTCCTGACTTTC. The chain links TRBV9 to TRBJ2-6; 7 nucleotides align to TRBD1. CDR1 is SGDLS, CDR2 YYNGEE, per germline. Unmatched junction bases numbered 6, after V lost 4 bases and J lost 2 bases. CDR3 size: 16 residues.

J is TRBJ2-7 and V is TRBV4-2, with a weak D call TRBD2 (6 bases). CDR1 is LGHNA and CDR2 is YNFKEQ in the germline V gene. CDR3 length equals 14 residues. V lost 4 bases, J lost 1 base, and 11 bases lay in between. CDR3 protein: CASSLRDGSYEQYF. CDR3 in DNA: TGTGCCAGCAGCCTGCGGGACGGATCCTACGAGCAGTACTTC.

This chain joins TRBV5-1 and TRBJ2-3, with TRBD1 as a possible D gene (5 bases). CDR3 size: 12 residues. The V gene lost 2 bases and the J gene lost 4 bases, with 5 bases spanning the gap. The germline gives CDR1 SGHRS, CDR2 YFSETQ. CDR3: CASSLGADTQYF. Here the CDR3 DNA reads TGCGCCAGCAGCTTAGGGGCAGATACGCAGTATTTT. The full variable domain, rest sourced from reference TRBV5-1 and TRBJ2-3, is KAGVTQTPRYLIKTRGQQVTLSCSPISGHRSVSWYQQTPGQGLQFLFEYFSETQRNKGNFPGRFSGRQFSNSRSEMNVSTLELGDSALYLCASSLGADTQYFGPGTRLTVL.

V gene TRBV2 combines with J gene TRBJ2-5; perhaps TRBD1 as D (8 bases). Per the germline V gene, CDR1 is SNHLY and CDR2 is FYNNEI. The CDR3 consists of 17 residues. The V end lost 5 bases, the J end lost 4 bases, and 23 bases lay between the germline ends. The CDR3 here is CASSRGRTGGVGETQYF. The DNA of the CDR3 is TGTGCCAGCAGTCGAGGACGTACAGGGGGGGTAGGAGAGACCCAGTACTTC.

V gene TRBV5-1 combines with J gene TRBJ2-7; 9 nucleotides align to TRBD1. Per germline, CDR1 SGHRS and CDR2 YFSETQ. V shed 7 bases, J shed 6 bases, and the junction held 11 bases outside the gene matches. This CDR3 is 14 amino acids long. CDR3 loop: CASSGDRASGEQYF. Here the CDR3 DNA reads TGCGCCAGCTCCGGGGACAGGGCCTCCGGCGAGCAGTACTTC.

This clone showed up just once. The V call is TRBV2, the J call TRBJ2-2; 14 nucleotides line up with TRBD2. CDR3 length: 16 amino acids. V dropped 6 bases and J dropped 7; count of bases not matched to a gene: 7. Germline assignment: CDR1 SNHLY and CDR2 FYNNEI. The CDR3 DNA is TGTGCCAGCAGACTCGGGACTAGCGGGGGCGGCGGGGAGCTGTTTTTT. Translation: CASRLGTSGGGGELFF.